This entry lists 16 T cell receptor beta chains sequenced from one sample in a study of T cell responses to AZD1222 COVID-19 vaccine. TCRdb's table, derived via immunoSEQ multiplex PCR, lists solely in-frame clones and lacks some. The data hold about 37,000 clones, with around 88% observed a single time. This specimen was peripheral blood, taken on day 0 of AZD1222 vaccination. Receptor source: an adult in good health.

By frequency in the sample, this clone is medium-sized (0.01 to 0.1%). The chain has TRBV27 and TRBJ2-2; D possibly corresponds to TRBD1 (5 bases). The CDR3 is 13 residues long. Between the trimmed V and J ends, which lost 6 bases and 8 bases, there was a span of 13 bases. Germline V CDR1 and CDR2: MNHEY, SMNVEV (reference sequence). The CDR3 DNA is TGTGCCAGCAGCCTTCTCCGGACAGGGGAGCTGTTTTTT. Amino acids: CASSLLRTGELFF.

This chain links TRBV6-1 with TRBJ1-2; TRBD1 agrees at 8 bases. V trimming: 3 bases; J trimming: 5 bases; junction bases outside the gene matches: 8. Germline V gene lookup returns CDR1 MNHNS and CDR2 SASEGT. This CDR3 contains 15 residues. The CDR3: CASSDRGQGSYGYTF. CDR3 nucleotide sequence: TGTGCCAGCAGTGACAGAGGACAGGGCTCTTATGGCTACACCTTC.

J is TRBJ2-5 and V is TRBV11-2; D is unresolved. Germline V gene sequence: CDR1 SGHAT, CDR2 FQNNGV. The V and J ends lost 1 base and 5 bases respectively, with 11 bases between them. This CDR3 contains 14 residues. CDR3 in DNA: TGTGCCAGCAGCTTAGGGCAGATGACGGAGACCCAGTACTTC. Protein product: CASSLGQMTETQYF.

The chain recombines TRBV5-1 with TRBJ1-6; 7 bases are a match to TRBD1. CDR3 length equals 15 residues. Trimming removed 4 bases from V and 8 bases from J; junction bases left unmatched: 9. Per the germline V gene, CDR1 is SGHRS and CDR2 is YFSETQ. CDR3 sequence (DNA): TGCGCCAGCAGCGCCAGACAGGGAAGTGATTCACCCCTCCACTTT. It is translated as CASSARQGSDSPLHF.

The chain joins TRBV18 to TRBJ1-2; 11 bases line up with TRBD1. CDR3 length: 15 residues. V gave up 5 bases and J gave up 3 bases; unmatched junction bases: 5. Germline CDR1 KGHSH, CDR2 LQKENI. In nucleotides, the CDR3 is TGTGCCAGCTCAACCGGGACAGGGGGAGACTATGGCTACACCTTC. This sequence encodes CASSTGTGGDYGYTF.

This chain uses TRBV30 with TRBJ1-2; D is unclear. In germline, CDR1 is GTSNPN, CDR2 SVGIG (reference sequence). This CDR3 is 14 amino acids long. Trimming took off 2 bases at V and 1 base at J, with 11 bases between the two ends. The CDR3 DNA reads as TGTGCCTGGAGTCCCGGGGAGGGTAACTATGGCTACACCTTC. Amino acid sequence: CAWSPGEGNYGYTF.

The genes are TRBV9 and TRBJ2-7, with TRBD2 matching over 7 bases. CDR1 is SGDLS and CDR2 is YYNGEE in the germline V gene. V trimming: 2 bases; J trimming: 5 bases; junction bases outside the gene matches: 10. The CDR3 has 15 amino acids. CDR3 residues: CASSVSGTNGHEQYF. The DNA for the CDR3 is TGTGCCAGCAGCGTGTCCGGGACTAACGGACACGAGCAGTACTTC.

V is TRBV7-8 and J is TRBJ1-4, with D uncertain. The germline V and J ends were trimmed by 5 bases and 0 bases, with 13 bases remaining between them. CDR3 length equals 16 residues. Germline CDR1 SGHVS, CDR2 FQNEAQ. The CDR3 sequence: CASSKGDRATNEKLFF. The DNA of the CDR3 is TGTGCCAGCAGCAAAGGAGATCGGGCAACTAATGAAAAACTGTTTTTT.

The chain couples TRBV6-4 to TRBJ2-3; possibly TRBD2 for D (7 bases). V was trimmed by 3 bases and J by 2 bases, leaving 12 bases between them. The CDR3 has 15 residues. The germline V gene has CDR1 MRHNA and CDR2 SNTAGT. This CDR3 reads CASSERGGATDTQYF. CDR3 sequence (DNA): TGTGCCAGCAGTGAAAGAGGGGGGGCCACAGATACGCAGTATTTT.

The chain carries TRBV27 and TRBJ1-5; D possibly corresponds to TRBD1 (6 bases). The CDR3 is 15 amino acids. Germline V lookup: CDR1 MNHEY, CDR2 SMNVEV (reference sequence). Trimming removed 8 bases from V and 6 bases from J, with 20 bases in between. The CDR3 loop reads CASSATWGLGQPQHF. For the CDR3, the DNA is TGTGCCAGCTCCGCTACGTGGGGGCTAGGTCAGCCCCAGCATTTT.

The genes are TRBV4-1 and TRBJ1-3, with TRBD1 as a possible D gene (5 bases). Trimming pared 4 bases from V and 4 bases from J, leaving 17 bases between. Germline CDR1 MGHRA, CDR2 YSYEKL. The CDR3 has 16 residues. The CDR3 protein is CASSPYDRGIGNTIYF. In DNA form, the CDR3 reads TGCGCCAGCAGCCCCTACGACAGAGGGATAGGAAACACCATATATTTT.

The V gene is TRBV7-8, the J gene TRBJ1-2; D ambiguous. Deletions cut 1 base from V and 0 bases from J, with 12 bases between. The CDR3 consists of 16 residues. CDR1 SGHVS and CDR2 FQNEAQ come from the germline V gene. The CDR3: CASSLVAQNPNYGYTF. CDR3 in DNA: TGTGCCAGCAGCTTAGTTGCGCAAAACCCTAACTATGGCTACACCTTC. Combining the CDR3 with reference TRBV7-8 and TRBJ1-2 gives the whole variable domain GAGVSQSPRYKVAKRGQDVALRCDPISGHVSLFWYQQALGQGPEFLTYFQNEAQLDKSGLPSDRFFAERPEGSVSTLKIQRTQQEDSAVYLCASSLVAQNPNYGYTFGSGTRLTVV.

The chain uses TRBV29-1 and TRBJ1-3, with a tentative D call TRBD1 (5 bases). The CDR3 runs 13 residues. Trimming removed 6 bases at V and 0 bases at J, with 9 bases between. CDR1 and CDR2 (germline): SQVTM, ANQGSEA. CDR3 DNA: TGCAGCGTACAGACAGTCTCTGGAAACACCATATATTTT. The encoded protein is CSVQTVSGNTIYF. Complete variable domain (other parts from reference TRBV29-1 and TRBJ1-3): SAVISQKPSRDICQRGTSLTIQCQVDSQVTMMFWYRQQPGQSLTLIATANQGSEATYESGFVIDKFPISRPNLTFSTLTVSNMSPEDSSIYLCSVQTVSGNTIYFGEGSWLTVV.

The chain uses TRBV5-8 and TRBJ1-6; 9 bases are a match to TRBD1. The CDR3 runs to 14 residues. Trimming at V came to 5 bases and at J to 11 bases, leaving 8 bases not matched to a gene. Germline loops: CDR1 SGHTS, CDR2 YDEGEE. CDR3 in amino acids: CASSSGQGVPPLHF. The CDR3 DNA follows: TGTGCCAGCAGTTCGGGACAGGGTGTTCCACCCCTCCACTTT.

The chain employs TRBV19 and TRBJ1-4; 8 nucleotides match TRBD1. The CDR3 extends over 14 amino acids. The V and J ends lost 6 bases and 3 bases, in that order; junction bases with no gene match: 3. The germline gives CDR1 LNHDA, CDR2 SQIVND (reference sequence). The CDR3 region has the DNA TGTGCCAGTAGACCGGACAGGGCTAATGAAAAACTGTTTTTT. It codes for CASRPDRANEKLFF.

V and J are TRBV2 and TRBJ2-3; TRBD2 matches 7 bases. Germline CDR1 and CDR2: SNHLY and FYNNEI. The CDR3 runs 16 residues. V was clipped by 6 bases and J by 6 bases; unmatched bases: 15. DNA of the CDR3: TGTGCCAGCAGCGGAAGATACGCCAGCGGGGTCGATACGCAGTATTTT. It encodes CASSGRYASGVDTQYF.